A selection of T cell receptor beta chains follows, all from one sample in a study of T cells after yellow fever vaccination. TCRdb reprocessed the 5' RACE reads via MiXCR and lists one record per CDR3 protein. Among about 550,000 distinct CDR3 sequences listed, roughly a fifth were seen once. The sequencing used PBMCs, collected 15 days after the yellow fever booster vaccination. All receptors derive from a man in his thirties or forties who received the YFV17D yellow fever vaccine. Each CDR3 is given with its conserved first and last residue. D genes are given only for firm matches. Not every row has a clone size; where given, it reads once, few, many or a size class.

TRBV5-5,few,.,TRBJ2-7,CASTKAYEQYF,TGTGCCAGCACCAAGGCCTACGAGCAGTACTTC
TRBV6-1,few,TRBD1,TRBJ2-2,CASRVTGAGELFF,TGTGCCAGCAGGGTCACAGGGGCCGGGGAGCTGTTTTTT
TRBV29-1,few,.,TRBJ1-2,CSVGGRGEGYTF,TGCAGCGTTGGGGGAAGAGGGGAGGGCTACACCTTC
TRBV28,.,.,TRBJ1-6,CASRGVTPLHF,TGTGCCAGCAGGGGGGTGACACCCCTCCACTTT
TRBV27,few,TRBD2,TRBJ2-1,CASSFPTSGRMEVENEQFF,TGTGCCAGCAGTTTCCCGACTAGCGGGAGAATGGAGGTGGAGAATGAGCAGTTCTTC
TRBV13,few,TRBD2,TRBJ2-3,CASSGGTTGTDTQYF,TGTGCCAGCAGCGGCGGGACTACGGGCACAGATACGCAGTATTTT
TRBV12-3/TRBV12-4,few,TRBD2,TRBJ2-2,CASTLGLAGVTGELFF,TGTGCCAGCACCCTAGGCCTAGCGGGAGTTACCGGGGAGCTGTTTTTT
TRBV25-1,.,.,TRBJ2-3,CASSEPDPWRNTDTQYF,TGTGCCAGCAGTGAGCCCGACCCATGGCGGAACACAGATACGCAGTATTTT
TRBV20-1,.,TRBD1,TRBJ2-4,CSAISQGAPFSQVVKYF,TGCAGTGCTATATCTCAGGGGGCTCCATTTAGCCAGGTGGTTAAGTACTTC
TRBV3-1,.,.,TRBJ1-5,CASSQNNQPQHF,TGTGCCAGCAGCCAAAACAATCAGCCCCAGCATTTT
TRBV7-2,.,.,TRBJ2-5,CASSLLGLLQETQYF,TGTGCCAGCAGCTTACTCGGCCTACTACAAGAGACCCAGTACTTC
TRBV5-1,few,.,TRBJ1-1,CASSLEGALMNTEAFF,TGCGCCAGCAGCTTGGAAGGGGCCCTCATGAACACTGAAGCTTTCTTT
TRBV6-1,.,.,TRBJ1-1,CASSLLYRRGEAFF,TGTGCCAGCAGTCTCCTCTATCGAAGAGGCGAAGCTTTCTTT
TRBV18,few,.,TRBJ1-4,CASSPTNEKLFF,TGTGCCAGCTCTCCAACTAATGAAAAACTGTTTTTT
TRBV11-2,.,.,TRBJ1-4,CASSLEANSGLFF,TGTGCCAGCAGCTTAGAAGCCAACTCAGGACTGTTTTTT
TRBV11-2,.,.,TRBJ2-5,CASSPGRQGGTQYF,TGTGCCAGCAGCCCCGGAAGGCAGGGAGGGACCCAGTACTTC
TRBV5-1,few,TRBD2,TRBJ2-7,CASSLGTSGMEQYF,TGCGCCAGCAGCTTGGGGACTAGCGGGATGGAGCAGTACTTC
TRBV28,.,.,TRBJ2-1,CASSSWRRVQFF,TGTGCCAGCAGCTCCTGGAGGAGAGTGCAGTTCTTC